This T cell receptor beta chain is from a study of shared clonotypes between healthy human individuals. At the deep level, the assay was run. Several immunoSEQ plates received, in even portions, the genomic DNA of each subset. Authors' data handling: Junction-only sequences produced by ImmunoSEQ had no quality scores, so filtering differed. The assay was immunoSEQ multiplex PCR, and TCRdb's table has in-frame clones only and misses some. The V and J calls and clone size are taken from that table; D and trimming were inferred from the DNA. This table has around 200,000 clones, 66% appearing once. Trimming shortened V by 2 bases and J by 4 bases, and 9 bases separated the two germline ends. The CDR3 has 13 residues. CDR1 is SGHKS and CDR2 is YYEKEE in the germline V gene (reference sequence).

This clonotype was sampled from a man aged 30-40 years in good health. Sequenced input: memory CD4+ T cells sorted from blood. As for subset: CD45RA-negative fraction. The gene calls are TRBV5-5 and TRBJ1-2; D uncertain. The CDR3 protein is CASSLYASYGYTF. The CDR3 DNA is TGTGCCAGCAGCTTATACGCGAGCTATGGCTACACCTTC.